The next 26 T cell receptor beta chains were all read from a single sample in a study of cytomegalovirus exposure and HLA in healthy donors. Some clones are missing from TCRdb's copy, which holds only in-frame ones; the method was immunoSEQ multiplex PCR. Of 150,000 or so clones in the sample, approximately 90% are singletons; the top ten hold about 6.6%. Sequencing was done on a sample of PBMCs. The receptors come from a woman in her twenties or thirties in good health and CMV-seropositive.

The chain combines TRBV2 with TRBJ2-7; D ambiguous. The CDR3 totals 13 residues. Trimming shortened V by 7 bases and J by 1 base, and 11 bases separated the two germline ends. In germline, CDR1 is SNHLY, CDR2 FYNNEI. The CDR3, as DNA: TGTGCCAGCAAGATCGCGCGATCCTACGAGCAGTACTTC. Residues: CASKIARSYEQYF.

The J gene is TRBJ2-2, the V gene TRBV6-1; TRBD2 matches at 12 bases. Germline lookup yields CDR1 MNHNS and CDR2 SASEGT. Trimming at V came to 4 bases and at J to 6 bases, leaving 12 bases not matched to a gene. The CDR3 covers 18 residues. The CDR3 nucleotides read TGTGCCAGCAGTGGTCGCGCTAGCGGGAGGGCCGGAGCCGGGGAGCTGTTTTTT. It encodes CASSGRASGRAGAGELFF.

DNA for the CDR3: TGTGCCAGCAGCTTGGTAAGGGACAGGGAAAACTATGGCTACACCTTC. Translation: CASSLVRDRENYGYTF. The chain uses TRBV5-6 and TRBJ1-2; 9 nucleotides align to TRBD1. The germline CDR1 and CDR2 sequences are SGHDT and YYEEEE. Trimming took 0 bases from V and 2 from J; bases not matched to a gene: 5. The CDR3 is 16 residues long. The entire variable domain, with the rest obtained from reference TRBV5-6 and TRBJ1-2, is as follows: DAGVTQSPTHLIKTRGQQVTLRCSPKSGHDTVSWYQQALGQGPQFIFQYYEEEERQRGNFPDRFSGHQFPNYSSELNVNALLLGDSALYLCASSLVRDRENYGYTFGSGTRLTVV.

The chain links TRBV5-1 to TRBJ2-7; 7 nucleotides match TRBD1. The ends lost 1 base at V and 0 bases at J; junction bases unmatched: 4. CDR3 size: 15 residues. CDR1 and CDR2 (germline): SGHRS, YFSETQ. The CDR3 coding sequence is TGCGCCAGCAGCTTGTTGGACAGGAGCTCCTACGAGCAGTACTTC. Translation: CASSLLDRSSYEQYF. The full variable domain, in which reference TRBV5-1 and TRBJ2-7 provide the parts outside the CDR3, is KAGVTQTPRYLIKTRGQQVTLSCSPISGHRSVSWYQQTPGQGLQFLFEYFSETQRNKGNFPGRFSGRQFSNSRSEMNVSTLELGDSALYLCASSLLDRSSYEQYFGPGTRLTVT.

V usage is TRBV7-6 and J usage is TRBJ2-4, with D maybe TRBD2 (6 bases). The CDR3 consists of 14 residues. Between the trimmed V and J ends, which lost 2 bases and 9 bases, there was a span of 14 bases. Germline assignment: CDR1 SGHVS and CDR2 FNYEAQ. The CDR3 DNA reads as TGTGCCAGCAGCTTAAATGGGGCGCGGGGCATTCAGTACTTC. This codes for CASSLNGARGIQYF.

V gene TRBV10-3 combines with J gene TRBJ2-1; 8 nucleotides match TRBD1. CDR3 size: 16 residues. Germline V gives CDR1 ENHRY, CDR2 SYGVKD. Trimming took 3 bases from V and 8 from J; bases not matched to a gene: 12. This CDR3 is CAISDLDRDILHEQFF. Here the CDR3 DNA reads TGTGCCATCAGTGACTTGGACAGGGACATTCTCCATGAGCAGTTCTTC.

This CDR3 reads CASSLRRGRASEKLFF. The CDR3, as DNA: TGTGCCAGCAGCTTAAGGAGGGGGCGGGCGAGTGAAAAACTGTTTTTT. V usage is TRBV7-8 and J usage is TRBJ1-4; 7 bases fit TRBD1. Germline CDR1 and CDR2: SGHVS and FQNEAQ. This CDR3 contains 16 residues. The ends lost 2 bases at V and 7 bases at J; junction bases unmatched: 10.

This clone showed up just a few times. The chain carries TRBV5-1 and TRBJ2-3; 7 nucleotides align to TRBD1. J gave up 8 bases and V 5 bases, and 5 bases lay outside the gene matches. Germline CDR1 and CDR2: SGHRS and YFSETQ. The length of the CDR3 is 12 residues. The CDR3 here is CASSHEGATQYF. CDR3 in DNA: TGCGCCAGCAGTCATGAGGGGGCTACGCAGTATTTT. The variable domain in full, with the rest retrieved from reference TRBV5-1 and TRBJ2-3, is KAGVTQTPRYLIKTRGQQVTLSCSPISGHRSVSWYQQTPGQGLQFLFEYFSETQRNKGNFPGRFSGRQFSNSRSEMNVSTLELGDSALYLCASSHEGATQYFGPGTRLTVL.

The rearrangement joins TRBV28 to TRBJ2-7; 7 nucleotides align to TRBD1. The CDR3 runs 14 residues. The germline V gene has CDR1 MDHEN and CDR2 SYDVKM. Trimming took 2 bases from V and 2 from J; bases not matched to a gene: 3. The CDR3 protein is CASSLGTVPYEQYF. The CDR3 nucleotides read TGTGCCAGCAGTTTAGGGACAGTACCCTACGAGCAGTACTTC.

CDR3 nucleotide sequence: TGCGCCAGCAGCTCGGACTACCGTACAATGACAGATACGCAGTATTTT. Translated: CASSSDYRTMTDTQYF. This sequence joins TRBV5-1 and TRBJ2-3; possibly TRBD2 for D (6 bases). Germline V CDR1 and CDR2: SGHRS, YFSETQ. V lost 3 bases to trimming and J lost 3 bases, with 17 bases between them. The CDR3 totals 16 residues.

The genes are TRBV7-3 and TRBJ2-1; 7 bases agree with TRBD2. This CDR3 is 15 amino acids long. The V and J ends lost 4 bases and 4 bases, in that order; junction bases with no gene match: 7. Germline assignment: CDR1 SGHTA and CDR2 FQGTGA. For the CDR3, the DNA is TGTGCCAGCAGCTCCAGAGCGGGAAGGTACAATGAGCAGTTCTTC. Translation: CASSSRAGRYNEQFF.

The chain joins TRBV5-6 to TRBJ2-3; the D gene is possibly TRBD1 (6 bases). V lost 4 bases to trimming and J lost 6 bases, with 9 bases between them. The CDR3 is 12 amino acids. Germline V gene sequence: CDR1 SGHDT, CDR2 YYEEEE. CDR3 DNA: TGTGCCAGCAGCCCAGGGGTGGATACGCAGTATTTT. Translating it yields CASSPGVDTQYF.

In this sample, this clone turned up a few times. The genes are TRBV28 and TRBJ2-2, with 9 bases that match TRBD1. Germline V gene data show CDR1 as MDHEN and CDR2 as SYDVKM. The V and J ends lost 5 bases and 6 bases, in that order; junction bases with no gene match: 7. The CDR3 sequence is 15 residues long. The CDR3 DNA is TGTGCCAGCAGTCCCGGGGACAGGGTGTCCGGGGAGCTGTTTTTT. This gives the protein CASSPGDRVSGELFF.

This sequence joins TRBV6-5 and TRBJ1-1, with 9 positions matching TRBD1. V lost 6 bases to trimming and J lost 5 bases; unmatched junction nucleotides: 10. The CDR3 extends over 15 amino acids. The V gene's germline CDR1 is MNHEY and CDR2 SVGAGI. CDR3 coding DNA: TGTGCCAGCAGACCACAGGGGGCTAAGGGAACTGAAGCTTTCTTT. This codes for CASRPQGAKGTEAFF.

The rearrangement uses TRBV14 and TRBJ1-2, with D maybe TRBD1 (6 bases). CDR3 length equals 13 residues. The germline gives CDR1 SGHDN, CDR2 FVKESK. Trimming shortened V by 2 bases and J by 6 bases, and 10 bases separated the two germline ends. CDR3 nucleotide sequence: TGTGCCAGCAGCCAATACAACAGGGATGGCTACACCTTC. It codes for CASSQYNRDGYTF.

The V gene is TRBV29-1, the J gene TRBJ2-7; 14 nucleotides match TRBD2. The V segment lost 7 bases and the J segment 9 bases; nucleotides outside the gene matches: 14. The CDR3 has 15 amino acids. CDR1 and CDR2 from the germline V gene are SQVTM and ANQGSEA. CDR3 sequence: CSGLAGTSGSVGQYF. CDR3 DNA: TGCAGCGGCCTTGCCGGGACTAGCGGGAGTGTCGGGCAGTACTTC.

This chain's CDR3 is CASSPDLDSPLHF. CDR3 DNA: TGTGCCAGCAGCCCCGACTTAGATTCACCCCTCCACTTT. The genes are TRBV7-9 and TRBJ1-6; D gene ambiguous. Per germline, CDR1 SEHNR and CDR2 FQNEAQ (reference sequence). CDR3 size: 13 residues. The V end was cut by 5 bases, the J end by 8 bases, with 10 bases between.

To note about this clone: The sample has other DNA sequences that encode this CDR3 too. This sequence joins TRBV5-1 and TRBJ1-1, with D possibly matching TRBD1 (5 bases). Between the trimmed V and J ends, which lost 3 bases and 1 base, there was a span of 7 bases. Germline V gene data show CDR1 as SGHRS and CDR2 as YFSETQ. The CDR3 length is 13 residues. The DNA for the CDR3 is TGCGCCAGCAGCTCAACAGGGAACACTGAAGCTTTCTTT. It codes for CASSSTGNTEAFF.

The rearrangement uses TRBV5-5 and TRBJ1-2, with a tentative D call TRBD1 (6 bases). V was pared by 2 bases and J by 4 bases, with 21 bases between. The CDR3 totals 17 residues. Per the germline V gene, CDR1 is SGHKS and CDR2 is YYEKEE (reference sequence). DNA for the CDR3: TGTGCCAGCAGCTTTGGTCTGATTTCTAGGGGGATCTATGGCTACACCTTC. Amino acids: CASSFGLISRGIYGYTF.

This clone has a handful of counts. CDR3 sequence (DNA): TGTGCCAGCAGCCTCATGGCCGGGACAGGGTACGAGCAGTACTTC. Its translation: CASSLMAGTGYEQYF. The chain joins TRBV7-8 to TRBJ2-7; the match to TRBD1 covers 9 bases. The CDR3 is 15 residues long. The germline CDR1 and CDR2 sequences are SGHVS and FQNEAQ. V lost 5 bases, J lost 4 bases, and 9 bases stayed unmatched.

CDR3 bases: TGTGCCAGCAGTTTGCCCACGACAGGGTCTAAAGGCTACACCTTC. This gives the protein CASSLPTTGSKGYTF. The chain is built from TRBV28 and TRBJ1-2; 7 bases align to TRBD1. Trimming took 3 bases from V and 8 from J; bases not matched to a gene: 12. This CDR3 contains 15 residues. CDR1 is MDHEN, CDR2 SYDVKM, per germline.

CDR3 protein: CASSLARYSGNTIYF. The DNA of the CDR3 is TGTGCCAGCAGTTTGGCACGATACTCTGGAAACACCATATATTTT. The rearrangement links TRBV28 to TRBJ1-3; D remains ambiguous. CDR1 is MDHEN, CDR2 SYDVKM, per germline. The ends were cut back, 3 bases at V and 0 bases at J, with 9 bases in the middle. The CDR3 spans 15 residues.

This clone was seen once. The CDR3 protein is CSGHLGARTDTQYF. As DNA, the CDR3 is TGCAGCGGCCATTTGGGGGCGCGGACAGATACGCAGTATTTT. The chain has TRBV29-1 and TRBJ2-3; D may be TRBD1 (6 bases). The CDR3 runs to 14 residues. CDR1 and CDR2 from the germline V gene are SQVTM and ANQGSEA. Trimming removed 7 bases at V and 3 bases at J, with 17 bases between.

The CDR3 sequence: CASSLIGSPYEQYF. The CDR3 DNA reads TGTGCCAGCAGTTTAATTGGGAGTCCCTACGAGCAGTACTTC. The chain employs TRBV28 and TRBJ2-7, with TRBD2 as a possible D gene (5 bases). The CDR3 has 14 residues. The germline gives CDR1 MDHEN, CDR2 SYDVKM. V was clipped by 2 bases and J by 2 bases, with 10 bases between them.

The chain recombines TRBV7-9 with TRBJ2-5; 10 positions match TRBD1. Germline V lookup: CDR1 SEHNR, CDR2 FQNEAQ (reference sequence). Trimming took 5 bases from V and 4 from J; bases not matched to a gene: 1. This CDR3 has 13 amino acids. The CDR3 spells CASSRTGGETQYF. The CDR3 DNA reads TGTGCCAGCAGCCGGACAGGGGGAGAGACCCAGTACTTC.

The chain is built from TRBV19 and TRBJ1-6; D ambiguous. Trimming stripped 3 bases from V and 7 bases from J, with 4 bases between. The germline V gene has CDR1 LNHDA and CDR2 SQIVND (reference sequence). The CDR3 length is 12 residues. The CDR3 spells CASSIQNSPLHF. CDR3 sequence (DNA): TGTGCCAGTAGTATTCAGAATTCACCCCTCCACTTT.